The source of this TCR beta chain is a study of blood T cell repertoires in COVID-19. Whole-study context: The United States, Italy and Spain provided the acute and convalescent COVID-19 samples.

Losses at the gene ends were 6 bases for V and 7 bases for J; bases not matched to a gene: 6. Per germline, CDR1 LGHDT and CDR2 YNNKEL (reference sequence). The CDR3 totals 14 residues. Profiling relied on immunoSEQ multiplex PCR, and the TCRdb table lists in-frame clones only, not all of them. The repertoire holds approximately 97,000 clones, with around 73% as singletons. This TCR derives from a man in his sixties with active or convalescent COVID-19. The specimen sequenced was peripheral blood. The J gene is TRBJ1-4, the V gene TRBV3-1 (or the pseudogene TRBV3-2); 9 bases agree with TRBD1. The CDR3 here is CASSQQGAGEKLFF. The CDR3 DNA is TGTGCCAGCAGTCAACAGGGGGCTGGTGAAAAACTGTTTTTT.